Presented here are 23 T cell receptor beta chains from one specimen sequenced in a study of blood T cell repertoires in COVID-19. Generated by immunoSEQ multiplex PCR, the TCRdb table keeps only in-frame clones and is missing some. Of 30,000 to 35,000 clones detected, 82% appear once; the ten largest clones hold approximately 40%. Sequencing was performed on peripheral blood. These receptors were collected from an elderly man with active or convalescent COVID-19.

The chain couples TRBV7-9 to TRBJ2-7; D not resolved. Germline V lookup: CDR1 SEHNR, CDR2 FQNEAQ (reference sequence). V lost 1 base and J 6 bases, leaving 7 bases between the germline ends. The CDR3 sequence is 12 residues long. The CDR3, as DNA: TGTGCCAGCAGCTTAGGTCAGATCGAGCAGTACTTC. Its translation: CASSLGQIEQYF.

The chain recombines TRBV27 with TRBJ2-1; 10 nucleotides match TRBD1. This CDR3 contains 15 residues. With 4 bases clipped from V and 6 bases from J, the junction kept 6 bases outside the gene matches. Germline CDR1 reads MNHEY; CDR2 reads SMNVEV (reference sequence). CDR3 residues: CASSSPGTGVNEQFF. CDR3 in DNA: TGTGCCAGCAGTTCCCCCGGGACAGGGGTCAATGAGCAGTTCTTC.

CDR3 coding DNA: TGTGCCAGTAGCCAGGGGGCTGTCGACACCGGGGAGCTGTTTTTT. Residues: CASSQGAVDTGELFF. The genes are TRBV19 and TRBJ2-2; 8 nucleotides line up with TRBD1. Germline V gene data show CDR1 as LNHDA and CDR2 as SQIVND (reference sequence). The CDR3 has 15 amino acids. J lost 3 bases, V lost 6 bases, and 6 bases had no gene match.

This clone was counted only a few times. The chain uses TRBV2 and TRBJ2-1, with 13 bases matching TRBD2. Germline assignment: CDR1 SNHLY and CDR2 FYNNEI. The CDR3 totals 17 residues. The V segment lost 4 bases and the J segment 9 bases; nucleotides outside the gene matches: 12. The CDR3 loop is CASSALDRGLAGAEQFF. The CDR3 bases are TGTGCCAGCAGTGCACTCGACCGCGGACTAGCGGGAGCTGAGCAGTTCTTC.

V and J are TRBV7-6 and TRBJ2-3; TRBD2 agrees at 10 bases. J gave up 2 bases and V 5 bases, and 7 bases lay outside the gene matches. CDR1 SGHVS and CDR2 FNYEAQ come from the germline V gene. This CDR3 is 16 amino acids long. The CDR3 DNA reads TGTGCCAGCAGCGGAAAGACTAGCGGGCACACAGATACGCAGTATTTT. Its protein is CASSGKTSGHTDTQYF.

CDR3: CASSGLAGVQTDTQYF. The DNA of the CDR3 is TGTGCCAGCAGCGGACTAGCGGGAGTACAAACAGATACGCAGTATTTT. This chain uses TRBV3-1 (or the pseudogene TRBV3-2) with TRBJ2-3; 13 bases match TRBD2. Germline CDR1 and CDR2: LGHDT and YNNKEL (reference sequence). The ends lost 5 bases at V and 3 bases at J; junction bases unmatched: 5. This CDR3 has 16 residues.

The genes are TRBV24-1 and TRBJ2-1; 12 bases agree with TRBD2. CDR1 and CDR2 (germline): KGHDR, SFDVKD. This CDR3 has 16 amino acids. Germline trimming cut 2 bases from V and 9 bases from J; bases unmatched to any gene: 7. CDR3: CATSDSSGRASSEQFF. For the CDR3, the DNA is TGTGCCACCAGTGATTCTAGCGGGAGGGCCTCCAGTGAGCAGTTCTTC.

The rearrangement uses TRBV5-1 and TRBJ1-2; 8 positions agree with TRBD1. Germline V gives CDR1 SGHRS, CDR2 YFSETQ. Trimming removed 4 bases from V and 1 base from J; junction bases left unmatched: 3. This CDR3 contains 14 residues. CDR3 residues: CASSPGQGNYGYTF. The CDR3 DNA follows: TGCGCCAGCAGCCCAGGACAGGGTAACTATGGCTACACCTTC.

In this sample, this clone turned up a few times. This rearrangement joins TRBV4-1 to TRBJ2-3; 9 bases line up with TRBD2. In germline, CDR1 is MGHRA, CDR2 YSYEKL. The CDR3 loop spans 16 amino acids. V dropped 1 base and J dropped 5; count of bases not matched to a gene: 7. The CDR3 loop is CASSQVGGRALDTQYF. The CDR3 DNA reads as TGCGCCAGCAGCCAAGTAGGCGGGAGGGCATTAGATACGCAGTATTTT.

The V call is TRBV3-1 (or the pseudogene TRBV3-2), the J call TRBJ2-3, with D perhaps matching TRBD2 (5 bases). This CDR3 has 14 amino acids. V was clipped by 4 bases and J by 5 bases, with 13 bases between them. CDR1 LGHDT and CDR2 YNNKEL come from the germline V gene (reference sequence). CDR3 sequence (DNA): TGTGCCAGCAGCCCAAGCCAGGCGGGAGATACGCAGTATTTT. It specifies CASSPSQAGDTQYF.

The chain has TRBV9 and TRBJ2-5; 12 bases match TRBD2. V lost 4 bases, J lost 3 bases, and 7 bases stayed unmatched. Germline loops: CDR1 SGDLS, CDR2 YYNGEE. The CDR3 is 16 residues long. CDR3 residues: CASSIGTSGLKETQYF. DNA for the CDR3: TGTGCCAGCAGCATTGGGACTAGCGGGTTGAAAGAGACCCAGTACTTC.

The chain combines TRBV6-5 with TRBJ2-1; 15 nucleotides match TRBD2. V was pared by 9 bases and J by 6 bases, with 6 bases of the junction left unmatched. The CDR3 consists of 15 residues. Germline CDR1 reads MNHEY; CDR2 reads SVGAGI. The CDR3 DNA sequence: TGTGCCAGTATGGGACTAGCGGGAGGTGGCAATGAGCAGTTCTTC. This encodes CASMGLAGGGNEQFF.

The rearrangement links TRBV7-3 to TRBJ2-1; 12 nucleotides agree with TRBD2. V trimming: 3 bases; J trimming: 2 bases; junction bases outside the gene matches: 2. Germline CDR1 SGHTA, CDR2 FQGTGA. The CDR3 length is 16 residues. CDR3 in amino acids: CASSLTSGSPYNEQFF. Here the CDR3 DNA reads TGTGCCAGCAGCTTGACTAGCGGGAGTCCCTACAATGAGCAGTTCTTC.

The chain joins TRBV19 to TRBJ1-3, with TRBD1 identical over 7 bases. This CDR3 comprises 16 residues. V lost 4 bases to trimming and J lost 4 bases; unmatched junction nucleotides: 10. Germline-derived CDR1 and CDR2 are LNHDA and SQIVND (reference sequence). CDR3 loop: CASSTGGSRQGNTIYF. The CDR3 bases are TGTGCCAGTAGTACAGGGGGTTCCCGGCAGGGAAACACCATATATTTT.

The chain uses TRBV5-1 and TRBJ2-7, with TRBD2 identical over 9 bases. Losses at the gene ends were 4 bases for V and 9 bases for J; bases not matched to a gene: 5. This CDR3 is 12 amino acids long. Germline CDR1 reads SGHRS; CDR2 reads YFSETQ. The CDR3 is CASSLPSGAQYF. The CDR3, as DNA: TGCGCCAGCAGCCTACCTAGCGGGGCGCAGTACTTC.

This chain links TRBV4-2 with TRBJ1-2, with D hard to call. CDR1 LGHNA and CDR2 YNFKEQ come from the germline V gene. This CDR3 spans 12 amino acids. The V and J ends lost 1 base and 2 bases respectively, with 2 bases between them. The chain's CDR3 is CASSQANYGYTF. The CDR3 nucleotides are TGTGCCAGCAGCCAAGCAAACTATGGCTACACCTTC.

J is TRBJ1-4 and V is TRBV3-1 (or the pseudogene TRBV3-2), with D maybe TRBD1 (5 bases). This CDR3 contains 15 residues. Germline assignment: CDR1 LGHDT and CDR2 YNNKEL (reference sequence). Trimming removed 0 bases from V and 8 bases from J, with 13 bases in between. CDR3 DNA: TGTGCCAGCAGCCAAGATACTGTCAGGGTGGAAAAACTGTTTTTT. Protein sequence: CASSQDTVRVEKLFF.

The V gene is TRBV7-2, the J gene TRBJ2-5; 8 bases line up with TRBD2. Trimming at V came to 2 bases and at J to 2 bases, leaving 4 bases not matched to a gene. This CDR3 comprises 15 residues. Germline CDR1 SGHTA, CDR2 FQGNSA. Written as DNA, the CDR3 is TGTGCCAGCAGCTTAAGCGGGAGAGGACAAGAGACCCAGTACTTC. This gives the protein CASSLSGRGQETQYF.

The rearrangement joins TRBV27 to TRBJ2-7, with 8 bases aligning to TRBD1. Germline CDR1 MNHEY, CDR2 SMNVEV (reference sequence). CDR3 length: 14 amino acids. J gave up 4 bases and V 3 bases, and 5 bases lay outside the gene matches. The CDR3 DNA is TGTGCCAGCAGTTTGACAGGGGTATTATACGAGCAGTACTTC. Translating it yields CASSLTGVLYEQYF.

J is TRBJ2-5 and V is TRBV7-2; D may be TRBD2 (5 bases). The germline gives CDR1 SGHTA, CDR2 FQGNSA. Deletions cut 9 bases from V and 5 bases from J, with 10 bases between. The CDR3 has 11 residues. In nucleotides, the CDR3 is TGTGCCAGTATGGAGGAGGAGACCCAGTACTTC. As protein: CASMEEETQYF.

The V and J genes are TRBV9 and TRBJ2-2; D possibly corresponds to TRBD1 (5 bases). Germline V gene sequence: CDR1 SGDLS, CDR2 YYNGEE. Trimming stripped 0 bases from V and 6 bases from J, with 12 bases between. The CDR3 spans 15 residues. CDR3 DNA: TGTGCCAGCAGCGTAGAAGGGGTTCCGGCCGGGGAGCTGTTTTTT. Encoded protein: CASSVEGVPAGELFF.

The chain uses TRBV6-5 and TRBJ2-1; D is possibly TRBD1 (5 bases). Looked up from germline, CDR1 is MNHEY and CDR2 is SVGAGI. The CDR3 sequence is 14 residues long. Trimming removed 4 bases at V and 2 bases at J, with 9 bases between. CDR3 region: CASSFTGTYNEQFF. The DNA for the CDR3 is TGTGCCAGCAGTTTCACAGGTACCTACAATGAGCAGTTCTTC.

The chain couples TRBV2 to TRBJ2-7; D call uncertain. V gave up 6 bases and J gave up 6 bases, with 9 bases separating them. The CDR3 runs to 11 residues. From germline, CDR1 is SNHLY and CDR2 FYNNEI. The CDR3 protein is CASSLMFEQYF. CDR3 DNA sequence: TGTGCCAGCAGCCTAATGTTCGAGCAGTACTTC.